This TCR beta chain was sequenced during a study of T-cell reconstitution after alpha-beta-depleted transplantation in children listed by TCRdb under 2016. A note on the overall study: T-cell immune reconstitution after TCRalphabeta/CD19-depleted allogeneic hematopoietic cell transplantation in children was quantitatively tracked in the study by means of TCR repertoire profiling. The full study reports these points: Over the following months the frequencies of hyperexpanded clones went down, and after one year T-cell counts and TCRbeta diversity were mostly credited to newly produced T cells. The apparently early alphabetaT-cell count recovery about two months after transplant was reportedly dependent on only several hundred rapidly expanded clones derived from non-depleted graft cells. In some patients, the high TCRbeta diversity seen at day 60 was put down to recipient T cells and intrathymic progenitors that had survived conditioning.

The intended sense of this specimen's treatment or condition label: allogeneic hematopoietic cell transplantation with graft depleted of TCRalphabeta T cells and CD19 B cells. The children who served as transplant recipients had been given grafts of TCRalphabeta/CD19-depleted allogeneic hematopoietic cells. Libraries came from PCR. Data came from an Illumina HiSeq 2500. To normalize quantification of the TCRbeta repertoire, the TCR libraries were built with molecular barcoding that relied on unique molecular identifiers. TCRdb reworked the public reads: Q25 trimming with fastp, MiXCR clone assembly, productive beta chains retained. Each record represents a unique CDR3 protein, reported with the most common genes and DNA among its rows. The sample table lists around 500,000 distinct CDR3 sequences, roughly 23% of them with a count of one. The ten largest clones take up around an eighth of the sample.

Trimming costs V 4 bases and J 6 bases, and their ends lie 13 bases apart. The CDR3 starts with the cysteine, ends with the phenylalanine, and has 12 residues. The sequence is cut down to CDR3 DNA, 36 bases in frame from base 1. CDR1 and CDR2 (SQVTM, ANQGSEA) derive from the germline V gene. This clonotype was counted many times. Its antigen is currently not known. Qualities for individual bases were not recorded, and no much larger clone is one base off. The input for sequencing was PBMCs, mostly from graft donor cells, taken 360 days after TCRalphabeta/CD19-depleted stem cell transplant. Recombination connected TRBV29-1 to TRBJ2-7; the D gene is perhaps TRBD2, from 7 matching bases. The TCR sequence derives from a boy under two years old who had a stem cell transplant for acute myeloid leukemia, so the T cells may come from the graft donor. Here the CDR3 is given as CSVVWGGREQYF. At the DNA level, the sequence is TGCAGCGTTGTATGGGGGGGCCGCGAGCAGTACTTC.